This entry features one T cell receptor beta chain sequence. The sample comes from a study of T cell responses to AZD1222 COVID-19 vaccine. CDR1 and CDR2 (germline): LNHNV, YYDKDF (reference sequence). Trimming removed 0 bases at V and 4 bases at J, with 10 bases between. The CDR3 loop spans 14 amino acids. The data were produced by immunoSEQ multiplex PCR, yet TCRdb's version contains in-frame clones alone and is incomplete. The table lists 110,000 or so clones, more than 70% of them singletons. This TCR derives from an adult who received the AZD1222 COVID-19 vaccine. The gene calls are TRBV15 and TRBJ2-7; the D gene is possibly TRBD1 (5 bases). Source: peripheral blood, taken 28 days after the second AZD1222 dose. The CDR3 DNA reads TGTGCCACCAGCAGAGATCGTCAGGGTTACGAGCAGTACTTC. Its translation is CATSRDRQGYEQYF.